This T cell receptor beta chain was captured by sequencing in a study of blood T cell repertoires in COVID-19. On the study more broadly: Donors in the United States, Italy and Spain gave samples during acute or convalescent COVID-19. T cells, B-cell-depleted T cells, or PBMCs supplied cDNA or gDNA.

The V end was cut by 3 bases, the J end by 3 bases, with 10 bases between. Germline lookup yields CDR1 ENHRY and CDR2 SYGVKD. The CDR3 totals 14 residues. In the original analysis: Nucleated cell number was recorded as an estimate derived from reference gene primer amplification. Sequenced by immunoSEQ multiplex PCR; TCRdb stores in-frame clones only, minus some. D and trimming come from the DNA, and the V and J calls and clone size come from that table. The sample carries under 300,000 clones, more than 70% recorded once. The chain is built from TRBV10-3 and TRBJ2-3; D may be TRBD1 (6 bases). Sequenced input: peripheral blood. The clonotype was recovered from a woman between 40 and 50 years old who had recovered from COVID-19. DNA of the CDR3: TGTGCCATCAGTGAACAGGGTTGGACAGATACGCAGTATTTT. Translation gives CAISEQGWTDTQYF.